A single sample gave rise to the 29 T cell receptor beta chains below, sequenced in a study of T-cell reconstitution after alpha-beta-depleted transplantation in children. Preparing the TCRbeta library involved the use of unique molecular identifiers. TCRdb reprocessed the PCR reads with MiXCR, giving one entry per CDR3 protein. Of 250,000 to 300,000 distinct CDR3 sequences in the sample, approximately 9.6% were seen once. The sample here was PBMCs from the stem cell graft donor, taken from the stem cell graft. These receptors all stem from a human donor who donated a stem cell graft to a child with SCID.

This clonotype was counted ten times or more. J is TRBJ1-3 and V is TRBV10-3; D is perhaps TRBD1 (5 bases). CDR3 length: 15 amino acids. Germline CDR1 ENHRY, CDR2 SYGVKD. Trimming left V 2 bases short and J 0 bases short, with 8 bases between. The CDR3 bases are TGTGCCATCAGTGAGCAGGGCCCCTCTGGAAACACCATATATTTT. This gives the protein CAISEQGPSGNTIYF.

J is TRBJ1-2 and V is TRBV7-2, with TRBD1 matching over 8 bases. The length of the CDR3 is 17 residues. The V segment lost 5 bases and the J segment 5 bases; nucleotides outside the gene matches: 16. Germline values: CDR1 SGHTA, CDR2 FQGNSA. The CDR3 spells CASSPDSGQGLFYGYTF. In nucleotides, the CDR3 is TGTGCCAGCAGCCCGGATAGCGGACAGGGTCTCTTTTATGGCTACACCTTC.

In nucleotides, the CDR3 is TGCGCCAGCAGCACGGACAGGGGAGGAACTGAAGCTTTCTTT. Translation gives CASSTDRGGTEAFF. This chain connects TRBV5-1 to TRBJ1-1, with TRBD1 matching over 9 bases. The V segment lost 4 bases and the J segment 5 bases; nucleotides outside the gene matches: 6. CDR3 length: 14 amino acids. Germline V gene data show CDR1 as SGHRS and CDR2 as YFSETQ.

Only a few counts were recorded for this clonotype. This chain uses TRBV7-6 with TRBJ2-1; 10 positions agree with TRBD2. The CDR3 sequence is 18 residues long. From germline, CDR1 is SGHVS and CDR2 FNYEAQ. The V segment lost 4 bases and the J segment 7 bases; nucleotides outside the gene matches: 16. The CDR3 is CASSSRWVAGGSRNEQFF. The CDR3 DNA is TGTGCCAGCAGCTCCCGATGGGTAGCGGGGGGAAGTCGGAATGAGCAGTTCTTC.

This clonotype occurred many times. The chain is built from TRBV5-1 and TRBJ2-5, with TRBD1 matching 9 bases. Germline V CDR1 and CDR2: SGHRS, YFSETQ. J was trimmed by 2 bases and V by 1 base; bases with no gene match: 6. CDR3 length: 16 amino acids. CDR3 sequence: CASSLWGQGPQETQYF. The CDR3 coding sequence is TGCGCCAGCAGCTTGTGGGGACAGGGACCTCAAGAGACCCAGTACTTC.

This clonotype turned up a few times. The J gene is TRBJ2-4, the V gene TRBV12-3 or TRBV12-4; D possibly corresponds to TRBD1 (6 bases). This CDR3 has 12 amino acids. V lost 5 bases and J lost 11, with 13 bases in between. The CDR3 loop is CASSTDRTLQYF. CDR3 sequence (DNA): TGTGCCAGCAGTACGGACAGAACCCTTCAGTACTTC.

The chain recombines TRBV11-2 with TRBJ2-1, with TRBD2 identical over 10 bases. Losses at the gene ends were 7 bases for V and 8 bases for J; bases not matched to a gene: 17. Germline assignment: CDR1 SGHAT and CDR2 FQNNGV. The CDR3 is 17 residues long. This chain's CDR3 is CASTPPKRGGLEDEQFF. The DNA of the CDR3 is TGTGCCAGCACCCCACCGAAGCGGGGGGGCTTGGAGGATGAGCAGTTCTTC.

The chain is built from TRBV20-1 and TRBJ2-5; 7 bases are shared with TRBD1. Germline V gene sequence: CDR1 DFQATT, CDR2 SNEGSKA (reference sequence). The CDR3 extends over 15 amino acids. V shed 5 bases, J shed 0 bases, and the junction held 9 bases outside the gene matches. CDR3 bases: TGCAGTGCTTGGAGCCCGACAGGGCACCAAGAGACCCAGTACTTC. Translation gives CSAWSPTGHQETQYF.

This clonotype turned up a few times. The chain employs TRBV18 and TRBJ2-3, with 8 bases aligning to TRBD1. This CDR3 region has 16 residues. The V and J ends lost 5 bases and 0 bases, in that order; junction bases with no gene match: 7. The germline CDR1 and CDR2 sequences are KGHSH and LQKENI. CDR3 in amino acids: CASSSQGAGSTDTQYF. The CDR3 DNA follows: TGTGCCAGCTCATCTCAGGGGGCCGGGAGCACAGATACGCAGTATTTT.

The sample holds many counts of this clonotype. The chain couples TRBV7-3 to TRBJ2-6; D not certain. The germline gives CDR1 SGHTA, CDR2 FQGTGA. V shed 2 bases and J shed 3 bases, with 2 bases lying between them. The CDR3 contains 13 residues. CDR3 region: CASSLGGANVLTF. The CDR3 region has the DNA TGTGCCAGCAGCTTAGGTGGGGCCAACGTCCTGACTTTC. Filled out from reference TRBV7-3 and TRBJ2-6, the complete variable domain reads GAGVSQTPSNKVTEKGKYVELRCDPISGHTALYWYRQSLGQGPEFLIYFQGTGAADDSGLPNDRFFAVRPEGSVSTLKIQRTERGDSAVYLCASSLGGANVLTFGAGSRLTVL.

This chain uses TRBV20-1 with TRBJ2-7, with TRBD1 matching 10 bases. Germline V gene lookup returns CDR1 DFQATT and CDR2 SNEGSKA (reference sequence). The V and J ends lost 6 bases and 5 bases, in that order; junction bases with no gene match: 7. The length of the CDR3 is 13 residues. The CDR3 sequence is CSAPRDRGHEQYF. CDR3 DNA: TGCAGTGCACCCCGGGACAGGGGCCACGAGCAGTACTTC.

For this clonotype: No conserved phenylalanine or tryptophan ends this CDR3, so it is likely a read error. The chain combines TRBV7-9 with TRBJ2-7; 7 bases map to TRBD1. Germline CDR1 and CDR2: SEHNR and FQNEAQ (reference sequence). This CDR3 is 14 amino acids long. The V gene end was trimmed by 5 bases and the J gene end by 1 base; junction bases not matched to a gene: 5. The CDR3 bases are TGTGCCAGCAGCCCCCAACAGGGGTCCTACGAGCAGTACTCC. Protein product: CASSPQQGSYEQYS.

In this sample, this clonotype turned up a few times. V and J are TRBV5-1 and TRBJ2-5; D is uncertain. V shed 0 bases and J shed 7 bases, with 10 bases lying between them. The CDR3 is 13 amino acids. CDR1 and CDR2 from the germline V gene are SGHRS and YFSETQ. CDR3 in DNA: TGCGCCAGCAGCTTGGTCTTTGAGAGGACCCAGTACTTC. This sequence encodes CASSLVFERTQYF.

The chain is built from TRBV7-6 and TRBJ2-3; perhaps TRBD1 as D (6 bases). This CDR3 comprises 14 residues. Trimming took 5 bases from V and 3 from J, leaving 12 bases between them. CDR1 and CDR2 (germline): SGHVS, FNYEAQ. The CDR3 spells CASSRLGQTDTQYF. The CDR3 DNA is TGTGCCAGCAGCCGACTTGGACAGACAGATACGCAGTATTTT.

On this clonotype itself: One end of the junction does not line up with germline, which may come from a read error. The chain has TRBV12-3 or TRBV12-4 and TRBJ1-4; the D gene is possibly TRBD1 (5 bases). The CDR3 runs to 17 residues. The CDR3 DNA reads as TGTGCCAGCAGTTTAGCTTTCCCCGTTGGGACTAATGAAAAGCTGTTTTTT. It encodes CASSLAFPVGTNEKLFF.

The rearrangement uses TRBV5-1 and TRBJ2-1, with TRBD2 identical over 9 bases. Looked up from germline, CDR1 is SGHRS and CDR2 is YFSETQ. Losses at the gene ends were 5 bases for V and 6 bases for J; bases not matched to a gene: 12. The CDR3 consists of 16 residues. The CDR3 nucleotides are TGCGCCAGCAGGTTCGGTCCAGCGGGGGGAACCAATGAGCAGTTCTTC. Translation: CASRFGPAGGTNEQFF.

This clonotype was counted a few times. This chain links TRBV20-1 with TRBJ2-3; D not resolved. This CDR3 contains 12 residues. Deletions cut 3 bases from V and 4 bases from J, with 8 bases between. Germline-derived CDR1 and CDR2 are DFQATT and SNEGSKA (reference sequence). CDR3 amino acids: CSASDPADTQYF. CDR3 nucleotide sequence: TGCAGTGCTAGCGACCCCGCAGATACGCAGTATTTT.

The chain combines TRBV27 with TRBJ2-7, with D perhaps matching TRBD1 (6 bases). CDR3 length: 14 amino acids. The ends were cut back, 2 bases at V and 3 bases at J, with 11 bases in the middle. Germline CDR1 is MNHEY and CDR2 is SMNVEV (reference sequence). The CDR3 nucleotides read TGTGCCAGCAGTTTAGTTCAGGGGTACTACGAGCAGTACTTC. Translation: CASSLVQGYYEQYF.

The chain employs TRBV12-3 or TRBV12-4 and TRBJ2-1, with 11 positions matching TRBD2. After removal of 3 bases from V and 7 bases from J, the junction contained 8 bases not matched to a gene. The length of the CDR3 is 16 residues. CDR3 sequence: CASSFPDSGGANEQFF. CDR3 coding DNA: TGTGCCAGCAGTTTTCCAGATAGCGGGGGGGCTAATGAGCAGTTCTTC.

This clonotype was found many times. This chain uses TRBV12-3 or TRBV12-4 with TRBJ2-1, with 9 positions matching TRBD2. The CDR3 has 14 amino acids. V gave up 2 bases and J gave up 4 bases; unmatched junction bases: 0. DNA of the CDR3: TGTGCCAGCAGTTTACTAGCGGGGTACAATGAGCAGTTCTTC. Protein: CASSLLAGYNEQFF.

This clonotype was observed a few times. The chain links TRBV9 to TRBJ2-7; tentatively, D is TRBD1 (6 bases). V gave up 0 bases and J gave up 0 bases, with 13 bases separating them. The CDR3 spans 16 residues. Germline V lookup: CDR1 SGDLS, CDR2 YYNGEE. DNA for the CDR3: TGTGCCAGCAGCGTAGATCCCGACAGGAGCTCCTACGAGCAGTACTTC. Amino acids: CASSVDPDRSSYEQYF.

DNA for the CDR3: TGTGCCAGCAGCGCGGGACAGGTTCAGTTCTTC. Residues: CASSAGQVQFF. V usage is TRBV5-6 and J usage is TRBJ2-1, with TRBD1 identical over 8 bases. The CDR3 extends over 11 amino acids. V gave up 4 bases and J gave up 13 bases; unmatched junction bases: 4. Germline loops: CDR1 SGHDT, CDR2 YYEEEE.

This clonotype was observed a handful of times. For the CDR3, the DNA is TGCGCCAGCAACGGGGGACAGGGAAATGAAAAACTGTTTTTT. It translates to CASNGGQGNEKLFF. V and J are TRBV4-1 and TRBJ1-4; 9 bases map to TRBD1. From germline, CDR1 is MGHRA and CDR2 YSYEKL. This CDR3 is built from 14 residues. J was trimmed by 5 bases and V by 7 bases; bases with no gene match: 5.

The V call is TRBV4-2, the J call TRBJ2-7; TRBD1 aligns across 10 bases. With V trimmed by 3 bases and J by 3 bases, 2 bases remained unmatched. Germline V gene sequence: CDR1 LGHNA, CDR2 YNFKEQ. This CDR3 region has 14 residues. CDR3 amino acids: CASSQWTGGYEQYF. CDR3 coding DNA: TGTGCCAGCAGCCAGTGGACAGGGGGCTACGAGCAGTACTTC.

A few counts support this clonotype. The rearrangement links TRBV29-1 to TRBJ2-1; TRBD2 matches 11 bases. There are 14 residues in the CDR3. With V trimmed by 7 bases and J by 10 bases, 12 bases remained unmatched. Per the germline V gene, CDR1 is SQVTM and CDR2 is ANQGSEA. The CDR3 DNA is TGCAGCGGACTAGCGGGGTGGTTAGGAAGGGAGCAGTTCTTC. Its protein is CSGLAGWLGREQFF.

The rearrangement links TRBV12-3 or TRBV12-4 to TRBJ2-7; D unclear. Trimming took 3 bases from V and 3 from J, leaving 15 bases between them. This CDR3 comprises 15 residues. In nucleotides, the CDR3 is TGTGCCAGCAGTTTTTTTATGGGATCGGGCTACGAGCAGTACTTC. Translating it yields CASSFFMGSGYEQYF.

In its sample, this clonotype was seen once. The junction differs from germline at one of its ends, possibly a read error. The rearrangement joins TRBV2 to TRBJ2-7, with unresolved D. CDR3 size: 14 residues. Per the germline V gene, CDR1 is SNHLY and CDR2 is FYNNEI. CDR3 residues: CASTPVFRSYEEYF. The DNA of the CDR3 is TGTGCCAGCACCCCGGTGTTCAGATCCTACGAGGAGTACTTC.

The table lists this clonotype with a few counts. The chain recombines TRBV4-2 with TRBJ2-7; D unclear. Germline loops: CDR1 LGHNA, CDR2 YNFKEQ. V lost 0 bases and J 2 bases, leaving 5 bases between the germline ends. This CDR3 is 13 amino acids long. The chain's CDR3 is CASSQDAAYEQYF. Written as DNA, the CDR3 is TGTGCCAGCAGCCAAGATGCTGCCTACGAGCAGTACTTC.

This clonotype was observed a handful of times. V usage is TRBV20-1 and J usage is TRBJ2-5, with D hard to call. Germline CDR1 is DFQATT and CDR2 is SNEGSKA (reference sequence). V lost 6 bases and J lost 5, with 10 bases in between. The CDR3 sequence is 11 residues long. CDR3 sequence reads: CSAATLETQYF. The CDR3 DNA sequence: TGCAGTGCGGCGACTCTGGAGACCCAGTACTTC.